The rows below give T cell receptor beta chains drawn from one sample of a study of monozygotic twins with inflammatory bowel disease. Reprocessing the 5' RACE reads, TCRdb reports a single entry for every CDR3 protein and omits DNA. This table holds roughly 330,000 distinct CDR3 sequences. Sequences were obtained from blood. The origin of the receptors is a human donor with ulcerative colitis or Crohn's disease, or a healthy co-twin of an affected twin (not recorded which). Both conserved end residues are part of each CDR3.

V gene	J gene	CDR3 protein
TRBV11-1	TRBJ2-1	CASSASGRAYNEQFF
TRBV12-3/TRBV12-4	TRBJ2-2	CASSLDGGGTGELFF
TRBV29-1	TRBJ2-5	CSVEPPRGGQETQYF
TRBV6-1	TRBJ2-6	CASSRRTGLSGANVLTF
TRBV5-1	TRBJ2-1	CASSPDGSGSNEQFF
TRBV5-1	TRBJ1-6	CASSSAVPNSPLHF
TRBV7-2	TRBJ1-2	CASSSPGQPFYGYTF
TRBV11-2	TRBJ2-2	CASSYRFPGELFF
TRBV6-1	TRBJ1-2	CASRLNPGISTAGYTF
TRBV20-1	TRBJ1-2	CSALQEMKGYTF
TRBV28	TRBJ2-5	CASSGGTGKETQYF
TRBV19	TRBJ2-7	CASSGQGGYEQYF
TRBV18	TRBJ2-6	CASSKGTGTSGANVLTF
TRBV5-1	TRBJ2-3	CASGFQAGVSDTQYF
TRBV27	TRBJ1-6	CASRPGGYSPLHF
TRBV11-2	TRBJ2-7	CASTPVGQGAFYEQYF
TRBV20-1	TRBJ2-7	CSAQRGLAGMGSREQYF
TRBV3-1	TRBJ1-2	CASSQETSGGGYTF
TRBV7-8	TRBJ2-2	CASSLARQNTGELFF
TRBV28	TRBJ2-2	CASSPAFGGELFF
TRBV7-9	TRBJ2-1	CASSLGSRGEAYNEQFF
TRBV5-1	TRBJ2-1	CASGGGGYEQFF
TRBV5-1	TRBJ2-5	CASSSNSGSRETQYF
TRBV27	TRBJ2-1	CASSLRSGHEQFF